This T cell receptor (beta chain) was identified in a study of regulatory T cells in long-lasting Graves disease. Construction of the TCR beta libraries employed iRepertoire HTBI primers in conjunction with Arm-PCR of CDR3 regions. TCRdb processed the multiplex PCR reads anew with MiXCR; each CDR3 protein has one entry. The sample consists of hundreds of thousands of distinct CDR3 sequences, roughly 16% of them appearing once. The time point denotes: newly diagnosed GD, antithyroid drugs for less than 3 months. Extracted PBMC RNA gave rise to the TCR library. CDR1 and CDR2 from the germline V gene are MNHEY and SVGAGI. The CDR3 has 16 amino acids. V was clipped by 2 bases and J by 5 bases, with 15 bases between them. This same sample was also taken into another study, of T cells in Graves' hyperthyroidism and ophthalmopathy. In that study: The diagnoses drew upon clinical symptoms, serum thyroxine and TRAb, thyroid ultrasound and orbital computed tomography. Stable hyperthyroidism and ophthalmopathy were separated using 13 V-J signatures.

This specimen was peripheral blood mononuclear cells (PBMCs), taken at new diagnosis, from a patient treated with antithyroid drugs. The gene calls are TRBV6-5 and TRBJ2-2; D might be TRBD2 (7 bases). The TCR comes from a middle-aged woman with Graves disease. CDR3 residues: CASSYVGGRRTGELFF. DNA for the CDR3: TGTGCCAGCAGTTACGTCGGGGGGCGAAGGACCGGGGAGCTGTTTTTT.